Listed below are T cell receptor beta chains from one sample, sequenced in a study of T cell changes during pregnancy in multiple sclerosis. Only in-frame clones appear in the TCRdb table, and some are missing; sequencing was by immunoSEQ multiplex PCR. The sample lists tens of thousands of clones; approximately 90% were seen once. The sample in question was peripheral blood, obtained in the second trimester of pregnancy. The receptors here all came from a female donor in good health, enrolled as a control in a pregnancy study. CDR3s include the opening cysteine and the closing phenylalanine or tryptophan. The order of the fields is D gene, J gene, V gene, clone size, CDR3 protein, CDR3 DNA. A D gene is named only where the DNA matches it firmly. Only part of the rows carry a size: once, few, many, or a class if the clone is expanded.

D gene: TRBD1; J gene: TRBJ2-2; V gene: TRBV7-3; clone size: NA; CDR3 protein: CASSPRGQGSGELFF; CDR3 DNA: TGTGCCAGCAGCCCCCGCGGACAGGGTTCCGGGGAGCTGTTTTTT
D gene: NA; J gene: TRBJ2-3; V gene: TRBV4-1; clone size: once; CDR3 protein: CASGQAGHTDTQYF; CDR3 DNA: TGCGCCAGCGGCCAGGCGGGTCACACAGATACGCAGTATTTT
D gene: NA; J gene: TRBJ1-2; V gene: TRBV7-9; clone size: NA; CDR3 protein: CASSQTGSGYTF; CDR3 DNA: TGTGCCAGCAGCCAAACAGGGTCTGGCTACACCTTC
D gene: NA; J gene: TRBJ2-3; V gene: TRBV21-1; clone size: NA; CDR3 protein: CASSLTRQFSTDTQYF; CDR3 DNA: TGTGCCAGCAGCCTTACCCGACAATTTAGCACAGATACGCAGTATTTT
D gene: NA; J gene: TRBJ2-3; V gene: TRBV27; clone size: NA; CDR3 protein: CASSLKAGITDTQYF; CDR3 DNA: TGTGCCAGCAGTTTAAAGGCGGGCATCACAGATACGCAGTATTTT
D gene: NA; J gene: TRBJ2-7; V gene: TRBV9; clone size: NA; CDR3 protein: CASGYEQYF; CDR3 DNA: TGTGCCTCCGGCTACGAGCAGTACTTC
D gene: TRBD2; J gene: TRBJ2-3; V gene: TRBV5-8; clone size: NA; CDR3 protein: CASSLTSGTSTDTQYF; CDR3 DNA: TGTGCCAGCAGCTTGACTAGCGGAACAAGCACAGATACGCAGTATTTT
D gene: NA; J gene: TRBJ1-2; V gene: TRBV6-4; clone size: NA; CDR3 protein: CASSDHEDSGYTF; CDR3 DNA: TGTGCCAGCAGTGACCACGAGGACAGTGGCTACACCTTC
D gene: TRBD1; J gene: TRBJ1-2; V gene: TRBV7-9; clone size: once; CDR3 protein: CASSFNTGVHGYTF; CDR3 DNA: TGTGCCAGCAGCTTTAACACAGGGGTCCATGGCTACACCTTC
D gene: TRBD2; J gene: TRBJ2-1; V gene: TRBV25-1; clone size: NA; CDR3 protein: CASTPTTSGTYNEQFF; CDR3 DNA: TGTGCCAGCACCCCTACTACTAGCGGGACCTACAATGAGCAGTTCTTC
D gene: TRBD2; J gene: TRBJ2-1; V gene: TRBV15; clone size: NA; CDR3 protein: CATSRVRLAGDNEQFF; CDR3 DNA: TGTGCCACCAGCAGAGTAAGACTAGCGGGGGACAATGAGCAGTTCTTC
D gene: NA; J gene: TRBJ2-5; V gene: TRBV21-1; clone size: NA; CDR3 protein: CASRTYRIRGARIKETQYF; CDR3 DNA: TGTGCCAGCAGGACTTACCGGATCCGGGGGGCCCGCATCAAAGAGACCCAGTACTTC
D gene: NA; J gene: TRBJ1-4; V gene: TRBV6-5; clone size: NA; CDR3 protein: CASLRTATNEKLFF; CDR3 DNA: TGTGCCAGCCTCAGAACCGCAACTAATGAAAAACTGTTTTTT
D gene: NA; J gene: TRBJ2-2; V gene: TRBV29-1; clone size: NA; CDR3 protein: CSVEEGGRLGELFF; CDR3 DNA: TGCAGCGTTGAAGAGGGGGGACGTCTCGGGGAGCTGTTTTTT
D gene: NA; J gene: TRBJ1-2; V gene: TRBV2; clone size: NA; CDR3 protein: CASTKPTGYGYTF; CDR3 DNA: TGTGCCAGCACCAAACCGACAGGATATGGCTACACCTTC
D gene: NA; J gene: TRBJ2-1; V gene: TRBV5-4; clone size: NA; CDR3 protein: CASSTVGGSEQFF; CDR3 DNA: TGTGCCAGCAGCACGGTGGGGGGAAGTGAGCAGTTCTTC
D gene: NA; J gene: TRBJ1-4; V gene: TRBV5-5; clone size: NA; CDR3 protein: CASSSPTGVNEKLFF; CDR3 DNA: TGTGCCAGCAGCTCCCCGACAGGAGTAAATGAAAAACTGTTTTTT
D gene: TRBD1; J gene: TRBJ1-5; V gene: TRBV9; clone size: NA; CDR3 protein: CASSTRDRGRNQPQHF; CDR3 DNA: TGTGCCAGCAGCACGCGGGACAGGGGGCGCAATCAGCCCCAGCATTTT
D gene: TRBD1; J gene: TRBJ2-5; V gene: TRBV25-1; clone size: once; CDR3 protein: CASSEPTGEETQYF; CDR3 DNA: TGTGCCAGCAGTGAACCCACAGGGGAGGAGACCCAGTACTTC
D gene: TRBD2; J gene: TRBJ2-1; V gene: TRBV27; clone size: NA; CDR3 protein: CASRREGRYNEQFF; CDR3 DNA: TGTGCCAGCAGGCGGGAGGGCCGCTACAATGAGCAGTTCTTC
D gene: TRBD1; J gene: TRBJ1-1; V gene: TRBV6-4; clone size: medium-sized; CDR3 protein: CASSAGTENTEAFF; CDR3 DNA: TGTGCCAGCAGTGCCGGGACAGAGAACACTGAAGCTTTCTTT
D gene: NA; J gene: TRBJ2-1; V gene: TRBV4-3; clone size: NA; CDR3 protein: CASSQEVPGPYNEQFF; CDR3 DNA: TGCGCCAGCAGCCAAGAGGTCCCAGGGCCCTACAATGAGCAGTTCTTC
D gene: NA; J gene: TRBJ2-7; V gene: TRBV7-9; clone size: once; CDR3 protein: CASCAGVFSAGAFSYEQYF; CDR3 DNA: TGTGCCAGTTGTGCTGGGGTATTCTCGGCAGGGGCCTTCTCCTACGAGCAGTACTTC
D gene: TRBD1; J gene: TRBJ2-7; V gene: TRBV30; clone size: NA; CDR3 protein: CAWSPVGQGAYEQYF; CDR3 DNA: TGTGCCTGGAGCCCTGTGGGACAGGGGGCCTACGAGCAGTACTTC
D gene: TRBD2; J gene: TRBJ2-2; V gene: TRBV6-4; clone size: NA; CDR3 protein: CASSRDYDTGELFF; CDR3 DNA: TGTGCCAGCAGCAGGGACTACGACACCGGGGAGCTGTTTTTT
D gene: TRBD2; J gene: TRBJ2-2; V gene: TRBV28; clone size: NA; CDR3 protein: CASRLVRSSGSVGRELFF; CDR3 DNA: TGTGCCAGCAGACTCGTTCGTAGTAGCGGGAGTGTGGGAAGGGAGCTGTTTTTT
D gene: TRBD1; J gene: TRBJ2-1; V gene: TRBV6-7; clone size: NA; CDR3 protein: CASRDDRDRDYNEQFF; CDR3 DNA: TGTGCCAGCAGAGACGACCGGGACAGGGACTACAATGAGCAGTTCTTC
D gene: TRBD1; J gene: TRBJ1-1; V gene: TRBV6-5; clone size: NA; CDR3 protein: CASSARDRGFTEAFF; CDR3 DNA: TGTGCCAGCAGTGCCCGGGACAGAGGCTTCACTGAAGCTTTCTTT
D gene: TRBD2; J gene: TRBJ2-7; V gene: TRBV28; clone size: NA; CDR3 protein: CASSLIRASGSYEQYF; CDR3 DNA: TGTGCCAGCAGCCTGATTCGGGCTAGCGGATCCTACGAGCAGTACTTC
D gene: NA; J gene: TRBJ1-2; V gene: TRBV10-3; clone size: NA; CDR3 protein: CAISELVRGYTF; CDR3 DNA: TGTGCCATCAGTGAGTTGGTGAGGGGCTACACCTTC
D gene: TRBD2; J gene: TRBJ2-3; V gene: TRBV7-6; clone size: NA; CDR3 protein: CASTQLAVGTDTQYF; CDR3 DNA: TGTGCCAGCACCCAACTAGCGGTGGGCACAGATACGCAGTATTTT
D gene: TRBD2; J gene: TRBJ2-7; V gene: TRBV7-2; clone size: once; CDR3 protein: CASSLSGGPAYEQYF; CDR3 DNA: TGTGCCAGCAGCTTAAGCGGGGGGCCGGCCTACGAGCAGTACTTC
D gene: NA; J gene: TRBJ1-2; V gene: TRBV13; clone size: NA; CDR3 protein: CASSIRVGRGDGYTF; CDR3 DNA: TGTGCCAGCAGCATCCGGGTAGGGCGCGGGGATGGCTACACCTTC
D gene: NA; J gene: TRBJ2-1; V gene: TRBV7-7; clone size: NA; CDR3 protein: CASSLAKAGVNEQFF; CDR3 DNA: TGTGCCAGCAGCTTAGCTAAGGCAGGGGTGAATGAGCAGTTCTTC
D gene: TRBD1; J gene: TRBJ1-1; V gene: TRBV11-2; clone size: NA; CDR3 protein: CASSLVMGQVRTEAFF; CDR3 DNA: TGTGCCAGCAGCTTAGTTATGGGACAGGTTCGCACTGAAGCTTTCTTT
D gene: NA; J gene: TRBJ2-1; V gene: TRBV15; clone size: NA; CDR3 protein: CATSRAASSYNEQFF; CDR3 DNA: TGTGCCACCAGCAGAGCAGCTAGCTCGTACAATGAGCAGTTCTTC
D gene: TRBD1; J gene: TRBJ1-1; V gene: TRBV9; clone size: NA; CDR3 protein: CASSSHSGDRGREAFF; CDR3 DNA: TGTGCCAGCAGCTCGCATTCCGGGGACAGGGGGCGGGAAGCTTTCTTT
D gene: TRBD1; J gene: TRBJ1-5; V gene: TRBV19; clone size: NA; CDR3 protein: CASTLTGTDQPQHF; CDR3 DNA: TGTGCCAGTACCCTGACAGGGACGGATCAGCCCCAGCATTTT
D gene: TRBD2; J gene: TRBJ2-1; V gene: TRBV9; clone size: NA; CDR3 protein: CASSVGTSSGNEQFF; CDR3 DNA: TGTGCCAGCAGCGTCGGGACTAGCTCAGGGAATGAGCAGTTCTTC
D gene: NA; J gene: TRBJ2-7; V gene: TRBV19; clone size: NA; CDR3 protein: CASSPPPGQSYEQYF; CDR3 DNA: TGTGCCAGTAGTCCTCCCCCAGGACAGTCCTACGAGCAGTACTTC
D gene: NA; J gene: TRBJ2-7; V gene: TRBV6-5; clone size: NA; CDR3 protein: CASSFRVQVEQYF; CDR3 DNA: TGTGCCAGCAGCTTCAGGGTGCAGGTCGAGCAGTACTTC
D gene: NA; J gene: TRBJ1-1; V gene: TRBV4-2; clone size: few; CDR3 protein: CASSYTTDPHGGAFF; CDR3 DNA: TGTGCCAGCAGCTATACTACTGACCCCCACGGGGGAGCTTTCTTT
D gene: NA; J gene: TRBJ1-1; V gene: TRBV30; clone size: NA; CDR3 protein: CAWFIRGTEAFF; CDR3 DNA: TGTGCCTGGTTCATTAGGGGCACTGAAGCTTTCTTT
D gene: NA; J gene: TRBJ1-3; V gene: TRBV27; clone size: NA; CDR3 protein: CASSLSPGAGNTIYF; CDR3 DNA: TGTGCCAGCAGTTTAAGTCCGGGGGCTGGAAACACCATATATTTT
D gene: TRBD1; J gene: TRBJ2-7; V gene: TRBV5-6; clone size: NA; CDR3 protein: CASSLTGGYEQYF; CDR3 DNA: TGTGCCAGCAGCTTGACAGGGGGCTACGAGCAGTACTTC
D gene: NA; J gene: TRBJ2-1; V gene: TRBV4-1; clone size: NA; CDR3 protein: CASSQEWGSTYNEQFF; CDR3 DNA: TGCGCCAGCAGCCAAGAGTGGGGCTCTACATACAATGAGCAGTTCTTC
D gene: TRBD1; J gene: TRBJ1-1; V gene: TRBV15; clone size: NA; CDR3 protein: CATSTLRDRGGTEAFF; CDR3 DNA: TGTGCCACCAGCACTCTCCGGGACAGGGGTGGCACTGAAGCTTTCTTT
D gene: NA; J gene: TRBJ2-5; V gene: TRBV18; clone size: NA; CDR3 protein: CASSPPNRGGETQYF; CDR3 DNA: TGTGCCAGCTCACCACCCAACAGGGGGGGAGAGACCCAGTACTTC
D gene: NA; J gene: TRBJ1-5; V gene: TRBV6-1; clone size: NA; CDR3 protein: CASSELFNSNQPQHF; CDR3 DNA: TGTGCCAGCAGTGAACTATTCAATAGCAATCAGCCCCAGCATTTT
D gene: TRBD1; J gene: TRBJ2-7; V gene: TRBV6-5; clone size: NA; CDR3 protein: CASLQRTGAYEQYF; CDR3 DNA: TGTGCCAGCCTTCAACGGACAGGGGCCTACGAGCAGTACTTC
D gene: TRBD2; J gene: TRBJ2-3; V gene: TRBV5-1; clone size: NA; CDR3 protein: CASSLWTSGGRADTQYF; CDR3 DNA: TGCGCCAGCAGCTTGTGGACTAGCGGGGGGCGTGCAGATACGCAGTATTTT
D gene: NA; J gene: TRBJ2-5; V gene: TRBV5-1; clone size: NA; CDR3 protein: CASSPLFVGGEQYF; CDR3 DNA: TGCGCCAGCAGCCCGCTTTTTGTAGGCGGAGAGCAGTACTTC
D gene: TRBD2; J gene: TRBJ2-2; V gene: TRBV6-1; clone size: NA; CDR3 protein: CASSEVRRRTSDTGELFF; CDR3 DNA: TGTGCCAGCAGTGAAGTGCGGAGGCGGACTAGCGACACCGGGGAGCTGTTTTTT
D gene: TRBD1; J gene: TRBJ2-7; V gene: TRBV5-1; clone size: NA; CDR3 protein: CASSLGQGDEQYF; CDR3 DNA: TGCGCCAGCAGCTTAGGACAGGGAGACGAGCAGTACTTC